The sequence of this TCR beta chain was determined in a study of monozygotic twins with inflammatory bowel disease. CDR1 is LGHNA and CDR2 is YNFKEQ in the germline V gene. The CDR3 is 15 residues long. Worth noting for this clonotype: What it binds is not known.

Overall study findings and caveats: No repertoire similarity difference was seen between concordant and discordant twins; power was possibly limited.

Using the 5' RACE reads, TCRdb records one entry per CDR3 protein without DNA. The sample totals hundreds of thousands of distinct CDR3 sequences. The receptor was isolated from a human donor with ulcerative colitis or Crohn's disease, or a healthy co-twin of an affected twin (not recorded which). Sequencing input: blood. The chain combines TRBV4-2 with TRBJ2-7. The CDR3 sequence is CASSQEGIMLYEQYF.